This entry is about one T cell receptor beta chain. The antigen is undetermined. The germline V gene has CDR1 SEHNR and CDR2 FQNEAQ (reference sequence). This CDR3 is built from 14 residues. The V end lost 3 bases, the J end lost 6 bases, and 14 bases lay between the germline ends. The sample is drawn from a study of T-cell memory formation after mild COVID-19. Study-wide findings and caveats: A second wave expanding day 15 to 37 was CD4+-biased; contracting clones were balanced.

TCRdb recomputed calls from the 5' RACE reads with MiXCR, one row per CDR3 protein. The data hold around 62,000 distinct CDR3 sequences, with about 30% observed a single time. J is TRBJ1-1 and V is TRBV7-9; no definite D call. The clonotype was recovered from a man younger than 35 who had mild COVID-19 (a few samples of this study predate the infection). Cell type and time point are not known. Sequenced material: PBMCs or a T cell subset sorted from them (not recorded which). The CDR3 DNA reads TGTGCCAGCAGCTTGTCCCTAATTCCCGCTGAAGCTTTCTTT. Translating it yields CASSLSLIPAEAFF.